A selection of T cell receptor beta chains follows, all from one sample in a study of T cell changes during pregnancy in multiple sclerosis. Repertoires were generated with immunoSEQ multiplex PCR, while TCRdb's copy carries only in-frame clones and drops some. The sample consists of approximately 60,000 clones, roughly 90% of them appearing once. The specimen was peripheral blood, collected in the second trimester of pregnancy. Source of these receptors: a female donor with multiple sclerosis, enrolled in a pregnancy study. Each CDR3 is given with its conserved first and last residue. A D gene is named only where the DNA matches it firmly. Clone size is given for some rows only: seen once, a few or many times, or a class if the clone is expanded.

TGTGCCAGCAGTTACCGGCGACAGGTAAATCAGCCCCAGCATTTT,CASSYRRQVNQPQHF,TRBJ1-5,-,TRBV6-6,once
TGTGCCAGCAGTTTACAGGGGCAGGGCGTTTACGAGCAGTACTTC,CASSLQGQGVYEQYF,TRBJ2-7,-,TRBV28,-
TGTGCCAGCAGTGCGACAGGGAACTATGGCTACACCTTC,CASSATGNYGYTF,TRBJ1-2,TRBD1,TRBV2,-
TGTGCCAGCAGCGTATACGGCGGGGGGGCAAATGAGCAGTTCTTC,CASSVYGGGANEQFF,TRBJ2-1,TRBD2,TRBV9,-
TGTGCCTGGAGTATTCAGGGGCATGGAAACACCATATATTTT,CAWSIQGHGNTIYF,TRBJ1-3,-,TRBV30,-
TGTGCCAGCAGTGTCATCTCTGGAAACACCATATATTTT,CASSVISGNTIYF,TRBJ1-3,-,TRBV9,-
TGTGCCTGGAGTGTACTAGCTCAGCCCCAGCATTTT,CAWSVLAQPQHF,TRBJ1-5,-,TRBV30,-
TGTGCCAGTATAGCGGGGAGCGGAACCGGGGAGCTGTTTTTT,CASIAGSGTGELFF,TRBJ2-2,TRBD2,TRBV2,-
TGTGCCAGCAGACCCCCGGGCGCGGGGGAGACCCAGTACTTC,CASRPPGAGETQYF,TRBJ2-5,-,TRBV6-6,-
TGTGCCAGCAGTTCCCACAGGGGAACATATGGCTACACCTTC,CASSSHRGTYGYTF,TRBJ1-2,TRBD1,TRBV28,-
TGTGCCAGCAGCTTAGTGCTGACAGGACAAAAAGAGACCCAGTACTTC,CASSLVLTGQKETQYF,TRBJ2-5,-,TRBV7-9,-
TGTGCCAGCTCACCACCATCCGGGGGAGGTTCACCCCTCCACTTT,CASSPPSGGGSPLHF,TRBJ1-6,-,TRBV18,-
TGTGCCAGCAGCTTAGCGGGTCAGGGCGGTTCACCCCTCCACTTT,CASSLAGQGGSPLHF,TRBJ1-6,-,TRBV7-2,-
TGTGCCTGGAGGGGGACACGAGGGAACACTGAAGCTTTCTTT,CAWRGTRGNTEAFF,TRBJ1-1,-,TRBV30,-
TGTGCCAGCAGGCGGACTTACAACGGTAATTCACCCCTCCACTTT,CASRRTYNGNSPLHF,TRBJ1-6,-,TRBV7-6,-
TGTGCCAGCAGCTCGGCCGGGGGAGCGGGCTACACCTTC,CASSSAGGAGYTF,TRBJ1-2,-,TRBV7-9,-
TGTGCCAGCAGCTTGGGACTAGCGGGGGTAGATACGCAGTATTTT,CASSLGLAGVDTQYF,TRBJ2-3,TRBD2,TRBV5-6,-
TGTGCCAGCAGCTGGAGGGGACTAGCGGGGAATGAGCAGTTCTTC,CASSWRGLAGNEQFF,TRBJ2-1,TRBD2,TRBV7-2,once
TGTGCCAGCAGTTTATGGGGCGTAGCGGGGAAAGCAGATACGCAGTATTTT,CASSLWGVAGKADTQYF,TRBJ2-3,TRBD2,TRBV28,-
TGTGCCAGCGGGGACAGGGCGAATGGCTACACCTTC,CASGDRANGYTF,TRBJ1-2,TRBD1,TRBV11-2,-
TGTGCCAGTATCAACCGGGAATCAACCGGGGAGCTGTTTTTT,CASINRESTGELFF,TRBJ2-2,-,TRBV19,-
TGCAGCGTCCTCGGGACAGGCATGAACACTGAAGCTTTCTTT,CSVLGTGMNTEAFF,TRBJ1-1,TRBD1,TRBV29-1,-
TGCGCCAGCAGCCAAGAGTTGACGCGGGCAGCCTATAATTCACCCCTCCACTTT,CASSQELTRAAYNSPLHF,TRBJ1-6,-,TRBV4-1,-
TGCGCCAGCAGCTCTCTAGGCACAGGGACCACTGAAGCTTTCTTT,CASSSLGTGTTEAFF,TRBJ1-1,-,TRBV5-1,-
TGTGCCAGCAGCCCTGGGACAGATTATGGCTACACCTTC,CASSPGTDYGYTF,TRBJ1-2,TRBD1,TRBV7-3,-
TGTGCCAGCATTGACTCGACCGGGGGTGACGAGCAGTACTTC,CASIDSTGGDEQYF,TRBJ2-7,-,TRBV7-9,-
TGCGCCAGCAGCCTCTACCCCGGGATCTTCACAGATACGCAGTATTTT,CASSLYPGIFTDTQYF,TRBJ2-3,-,TRBV4-1,-
TGTGCCAGCAGAGGAACAGGGGCCAGCTATGGCTACACCTTC,CASRGTGASYGYTF,TRBJ1-2,TRBD1,TRBV6-4,-
TGTGCCTGGAGGACCCGACAGGTGGATTCACCCCTCCACTTT,CAWRTRQVDSPLHF,TRBJ1-6,-,TRBV30,once
TGCGCCAGCAGCACCGGGACAGCACAAGAGACCCAGTACTTC,CASSTGTAQETQYF,TRBJ2-5,TRBD1,TRBV5-1,-
TGTGCCAGCAGCGTAGGTAGCCGCCCGGGCACAGATACGCAGTATTTT,CASSVGSRPGTDTQYF,TRBJ2-3,-,TRBV9,-
TGTGCCAGCTGGTTACCGGGACAGCGCAATGAGCAGTTCTTC,CASWLPGQRNEQFF,TRBJ2-1,TRBD1,TRBV6-1,-
TGTGCCAGCAGCAGCCGACGCCCCTTACTGGACAGGGGTTCACAAGATGAGCAGTTCTTC,CASSSRRPLLDRGSQDEQFF,TRBJ2-1,-,TRBV21-1,-
TGTGCCAGCAGCCCACCGCCGGCGGGGGGGATGTTTCTCACAGATACGCAGTATTTT,CASSPPPAGGMFLTDTQYF,TRBJ2-3,TRBD2,TRBV5-4,-
TGTGCCAGCAGTCGCGGGGGCTCTAATGAAAAACTGTTTTTT,CASSRGGSNEKLFF,TRBJ1-4,-,TRBV28,-
TGTGCCAGTAGTATAAACAGGAACACTGAAGCTTTCTTT,CASSINRNTEAFF,TRBJ1-1,-,TRBV19,-
TGTGCCTGGAGTGTATGGTCGGGTAACGAGCAGTACTTC,CAWSVWSGNEQYF,TRBJ2-7,-,TRBV30,once
TGCGCCAGCAGCCAAGATTTGAGAACCTTTAATGAAAAACTGTTTTTT,CASSQDLRTFNEKLFF,TRBJ1-4,-,TRBV4-1,-
TGTGCCAGCAGTCCCTGGGATAGGGGCGATCAGTATTTT,CASSPWDRGDQYF,TRBJ2-3,-,TRBV27,-
TGCGCCAGCAGCTTGGGGCTGAACACTGAAGCTTTCTTT,CASSLGLNTEAFF,TRBJ1-1,-,TRBV5-1,-
TGTGCCAGCAGTTGGTACGGGGGGCAAGACGAGCAGTACTTC,CASSWYGGQDEQYF,TRBJ2-7,-,TRBV6-6,-
TGTGCCAGTAGTGTAACAGGGGCCGGCGACTATGGCTACACCTTC,CASSVTGAGDYGYTF,TRBJ1-2,TRBD1,TRBV19,-
TGCGCCAGCAGCTTGGAGGCAGGGACTGCCTACGAGCAGTACTTC,CASSLEAGTAYEQYF,TRBJ2-7,-,TRBV5-1,-
TGTGCCAGCAGCCATACTGAGGGTACGCAGTATTTT,CASSHTEGTQYF,TRBJ2-3,-,TRBV11-3,once
TGTGCCAGTAGTCTAACAGGGATCCAAGAGACCCAGTACTTC,CASSLTGIQETQYF,TRBJ2-5,-,TRBV19,-